Following are 18 T cell receptor beta chains from one sample sequenced in a study of human T cells and chemical hapten exposure. Time point denoted: pre-sensitization, week 0. The treatment here: therapeutic diphenylcyclopropenone sensitization with weekly scalp DPC. MiXCR, run by TCRdb on the RACE reads, gives a single entry per CDR3 protein. This table has about 61,000 distinct CDR3 sequences, about 7% appearing once. The specimen comprised whole blood, sampled in connection with sensitization to the hapten diphenylcyclopropenone (DPC). The receptors derive from a woman in her twenties or thirties with alopecia areata. Some clones in this sample may be carry-over from other donors' samples.

The gene calls are TRBV7-8 and TRBJ1-5; the D is unclear. Trimming removed 4 bases at V and 5 bases at J, with 9 bases between. Germline values: CDR1 SGHVS, CDR2 FQNEAQ. CDR3 size: 13 residues. As DNA, the CDR3 is TGTGCCAGCAGCTCGATCCGGGATCAGCCCCAGCATTTT. As protein: CASSSIRDQPQHF. The whole variable domain, filled in from reference TRBV7-8 and TRBJ1-5, reads GAGVSQSPRYKVAKRGQDVALRCDPISGHVSLFWYQQALGQGPEFLTYFQNEAQLDKSGLPSDRFFAERPEGSVSTLKIQRTQQEDSAVYLCASSSIRDQPQHFGDGTRLSIL.

The table lists this clonotype with many counts. The chain has TRBV3-1 and TRBJ2-7; TRBD1 agrees at 10 bases. Germline CDR1 reads LGHDT; CDR2 reads YNNKEL (reference sequence). The CDR3 spans 15 residues. V was pared by 4 bases and J by 3 bases, with 6 bases of the junction left unmatched. CDR3 region: CASSRGQGGFYEQYF. The CDR3 DNA reads TGTGCCAGCAGCCGTGGACAGGGGGGTTTCTACGAGCAGTACTTC.

This rearrangement joins TRBV5-6 to TRBJ2-1; the D is unclear. This CDR3 contains 13 residues. Germline V gene lookup returns CDR1 SGHDT and CDR2 YYEEEE. V shed 4 bases and J shed 4 bases, with 9 bases lying between them. The CDR3 protein is CASSPILYNEQFF. The CDR3 nucleotides are TGTGCCAGCAGCCCGATACTGTACAATGAGCAGTTCTTC. The full variable domain, in which reference TRBV5-6 and TRBJ2-1 provide the parts outside the CDR3, is DAGVTQSPTHLIKTRGQQVTLRCSPKSGHDTVSWYQQALGQGPQFIFQYYEEEERQRGNFPDRFSGHQFPNYSSELNVNALLLGDSALYLCASSPILYNEQFFGPGTRLTVL.

J is TRBJ2-5 and V is TRBV24-1, with TRBD2 matching over 9 bases. Trimming cost V 3 bases and J 5 bases; bases outside gene matches: 6. The CDR3 extends over 15 amino acids. CDR1 and CDR2 from the germline V gene are KGHDR and SFDVKD. Written as DNA, the CDR3 is TGTGCCACCAGTGATGGTGCGGGGGGGCAGGAGACCCAGTACTTC. This encodes CATSDGAGGQETQYF.

This clonotype was recorded at least ten times. The J gene is TRBJ2-7, the V gene TRBV11-1, with a tentative D call TRBD1 (6 bases). The CDR3 has 12 residues. Trimming left V 5 bases short and J 5 bases short, with 10 bases between. Germline CDR1 reads SGHAT; CDR2 reads FQDESV (reference sequence). For the CDR3, the DNA is TGTGCCAGCAGCACAGGGAAGCACGAGCAGTACTTC. Encoded protein: CASSTGKHEQYF.

A few counts support this clonotype. CDR3 nucleotides: TGCGCCAGCAGCCAAGACCCCACCGGGGCCAACGTCCTGACTTTC. Amino acid sequence: CASSQDPTGANVLTF. J is TRBJ2-6 and V is TRBV4-1; no reliable D call. V was trimmed by 0 bases and J by 4 bases, leaving 7 bases between them. Looked up from germline, CDR1 is MGHRA and CDR2 is YSYEKL. This CDR3 has 15 amino acids.

The chain combines TRBV2 with TRBJ1-6; D possibly corresponds to TRBD1 (5 bases). Deletions cut 7 bases from V and 3 bases from J, with 19 bases between. The CDR3 extends over 17 amino acids. Germline values: CDR1 SNHLY, CDR2 FYNNEI. The CDR3 sequence: CASTPMVGADYNSPLHF. In DNA form, the CDR3 reads TGTGCCAGCACCCCGATGGTTGGGGCTGACTATAATTCACCCCTCCACTTT.

Turning to this clonotype: A much larger clone differs from this one at a single base, so this may be a read error. This chain joins TRBV15 and TRBJ1-4; D may be TRBD1 (6 bases). This CDR3 has 16 amino acids. V was clipped by 0 bases and J by 0 bases, with 8 bases between them. The V gene's germline CDR1 is LNHNV and CDR2 YYDKDF (reference sequence). CDR3 residues: CATSRDRGTTNEKLFF. CDR3 coding DNA: TGTGCCACCAGCAGAGACAGGGGCACAACTAATGAAAAACTGTTTTTT.

This clonotype occurred many times. V and J are TRBV12-3 or TRBV12-4 and TRBJ1-2, with a possible D match to TRBD1 (6 bases). The V end lost 5 bases, the J end lost 5 bases, and 15 bases lay between the germline ends. This CDR3 is 14 amino acids long. CDR3 sequence: CASSIQGSGYGYTF. As DNA, the CDR3 is TGTGCCAGCAGTATACAGGGATCCGGGTATGGCTACACCTTC.

This clonotype was seen repeatedly, ten times or more. V and J are TRBV5-1 and TRBJ2-3; tentative D call: TRBD1 (6 bases). Trimming took 0 bases from V and 1 from J, leaving 15 bases between them. The V gene's germline CDR1 is SGHRS and CDR2 YFSETQ. The CDR3 runs to 17 residues. The CDR3: CASSLGDRSDGTDTQYF. The CDR3 bases are TGCGCCAGCAGCTTGGGTGACAGGTCGGACGGCACAGATACGCAGTATTTT.

Turning to this clonotype: A much larger clone sits a single nucleotide away, making a read error possible. This chain links TRBV20-1 with TRBJ1-6; D is possibly TRBD1 (5 bases). The CDR3 totals 14 residues. Germline assignment: CDR1 DFQATT and CDR2 SNEGSKA (reference sequence). V lost 5 bases and J lost 5, with 13 bases in between. In DNA, the CDR3 is TGCAGTGCTCCTGAGGGGCTGGATAATTCACCCCTCCACTTT. Translation: CSAPEGLDNSPLHF.

Ten or more counts support this clonotype. The chain combines TRBV4-2 with TRBJ2-3; D unresolved. V was cut by 0 bases and J by 0 bases, with 16 bases left in between. CDR3 size: 18 residues. CDR1 and CDR2 from the germline V gene are LGHNA and YNFKEQ. DNA of the CDR3: TGTGCCAGCAGCCAAGATCTCCTAAGAGACCCTAGCACAGATACGCAGTATTTT. Protein: CASSQDLLRDPSTDTQYF.

This clonotype was seen repeatedly, ten times or more. The CDR3 nucleotides are TGCAGCGTTGAAGCAGACGGGGAATACTACGAGCAGTACTTC. Amino acid sequence: CSVEADGEYYEQYF. V is TRBV29-1 and J is TRBJ2-7; the D gene is possibly TRBD2 (5 bases). V was pared by 1 base and J by 3 bases, with 13 bases between. Germline V gene data show CDR1 as SQVTM and CDR2 as ANQGSEA. The CDR3 loop spans 14 amino acids.

This clonotype showed up just once. Just one base apart from a much larger clone, this may be a read error. The chain uses TRBV19 and TRBJ1-2; perhaps TRBD1 as D (5 bases). V shed 7 bases and J shed 2 bases, with 11 bases lying between them. Germline V gene data show CDR1 as LNHDA and CDR2 as SQIVND (reference sequence). The CDR3 has 13 residues. DNA for the CDR3: TGTGCCAGTAAGGTGACAGCGAACTATGGCTACACCTTC. Its translation: CASKVTANYGYTF.

This clonotype was recorded at least ten times. The chain employs TRBV29-1 and TRBJ2-3, with D possibly called TRBD1 or TRBD2 (7 bases each). Trimming took off 6 bases at V and 4 bases at J, with 23 bases between the two ends. The CDR3 totals 16 residues. Germline V lookup: CDR1 SQVTM, CDR2 ANQGSEA. CDR3: CSVAGGGPVRADTQYF. The CDR3 coding sequence is TGCAGCGTCGCAGGGGGGGGGCCGGTCCGGGCAGATACGCAGTATTTT.

Concerning this clonotype itself: The germline gene is not matched at one end of the junction; a read error may be the cause. This chain connects TRBV29-1 to TRBJ1-2; TRBD1 matches at 7 bases. Germline-derived CDR1 and CDR2 are SQVTM and ANQGSEA. This CDR3 has 15 amino acids. Here the CDR3 DNA reads TGCAGCGTCGCGACCCTAAGGACAGGACCTAATGGCGACACCTTC. It codes for CSVATLRTGPNGDTF.

This chain joins TRBV11-1 and TRBJ2-2, with 7 bases identical to TRBD2. J gave up 6 bases and V 5 bases, and 15 bases lay outside the gene matches. Germline CDR1 reads SGHAT; CDR2 reads FQDESV (reference sequence). CDR3 length: 17 residues. The DNA of the CDR3 is TGTGCCAGCAGCCCCAATGGCGGGGGAGCACGTGCCGGGGAGCTGTTTTTT. Encoded protein: CASSPNGGGARAGELFF.

This clonotype was recorded at least ten times. The gene calls are TRBV13 and TRBJ1-2; D is uncertain. V lost 7 bases and J 4 bases, leaving 19 bases between the germline ends. The CDR3 spans 15 residues. Germline loops: CDR1 PRHDT, CDR2 FYEKMQ (reference sequence). CDR3 region: CASKLKSASAYGYTF. The CDR3 coding sequence is TGTGCCAGCAAGCTTAAATCCGCGTCGGCCTATGGCTACACCTTC. Using reference TRBV13 and TRBJ1-2 for the parts outside the CDR3, the full variable domain is AAGVIQSPRHLIKEKRETATLKCYPIPRHDTVYWYQQGPGQDPQFLISFYEKMQSDKGSIPDRFSAQQFSDYHSELNMSSLELGDSALYFCASKLKSASAYGYTFGSGTRLTVV.